The 15 T cell receptor beta chains reported below all come from one sample, sequenced in a study of T-cell memory formation after mild COVID-19. Via MiXCR, TCRdb re-called the 5' RACE reads, giving one row per CDR3 protein. Of 400,000 to 450,000 distinct CDR3 sequences listed, more than 15% are singletons. Material for sequencing was PBMCs or a T cell subset sorted from them (not recorded which). Receptor source: a man aged 18 to 30 who had mild COVID-19 (a few samples of this study predate the infection). Cell type and time point are not known.

This clonotype was detected ten times or more. This sequence joins TRBV4-3 and TRBJ1-2, with a tentative D call TRBD1 (5 bases). The germline V and J ends were trimmed by 0 bases and 7 bases, with 12 bases remaining between them. The CDR3 totals 14 residues. Germline CDR1 is LGHNA and CDR2 is YSLEER. DNA for the CDR3: TGCGCCAGCAGCCAAGATACCGGGGCTGGTGGCTACACCTTC. Its translation is CASSQDTGAGGYTF.

The chain uses TRBV4-2 and TRBJ2-2; 11 bases map to TRBD2. This CDR3 spans 19 amino acids. Unmatched junction bases numbered 14, after V lost 1 base and J lost 7 bases. Germline V gene data show CDR1 as LGHNA and CDR2 as YNFKEQ. Here the CDR3 reads CASSQVIGLAGGENGELFF. The CDR3, as DNA: TGTGCCAGCAGCCAAGTTATCGGCCTAGCGGGGGGTGAGAACGGGGAGCTGTTTTTT.

The chain joins TRBV6-5 to TRBJ1-5; 7 bases are shared with TRBD1. This CDR3 contains 14 residues. Germline CDR1 reads MNHEY; CDR2 reads SVGAGI. The V and J ends lost 4 bases and 9 bases, in that order; junction bases with no gene match: 9. CDR3 bases: TGTGCCAGCAGTTGGGACAGTGACCTAGGGCCCCAGCATTTT. The encoded protein is CASSWDSDLGPQHF.

The table lists this clonotype with a few counts. The V and J genes are TRBV5-6 and TRBJ1-2, with 8 nucleotides matching TRBD1. Per germline, CDR1 SGHDT and CDR2 YYEEEE. The CDR3 totals 12 residues. V shed 8 bases, J shed 4 bases, and the junction held 4 bases outside the gene matches. The CDR3 spells CASYRGTYGYTF. CDR3 sequence (DNA): TGTGCCAGTTACAGGGGGACCTATGGCTACACCTTC.

This clonotype was counted many times. V gene TRBV15 combines with J gene TRBJ2-3; tentatively, D is TRBD1 (6 bases). V gave up 4 bases and J gave up 2 bases, with 16 bases separating them. The CDR3 has 16 amino acids. Germline V gene sequence: CDR1 LNHNV, CDR2 YYDKDF (reference sequence). The CDR3 loop reads CATSTAPGHYTDTQYF. The DNA for the CDR3 is TGTGCCACCAGCACGGCGCCGGGACACTACACAGATACGCAGTATTTT.

This clonotype occurred a few times. The chain has TRBV6-5 and TRBJ1-2; D ambiguous. Germline CDR1 is MNHEY and CDR2 is SVGAGI. V was shortened by 4 bases and J by 8 bases, with 11 bases between the two germline ends. The CDR3 runs to 12 residues. Here the CDR3 reads CASSSTAGGYTF. The DNA for the CDR3 is TGTGCCAGCAGTTCTACCGCCGGGGGCTACACCTTC.

Concerning this clonotype itself: At one end the junction does not follow the germline gene, possibly because of a read error. The chain uses TRBV12-3 or TRBV12-4 and TRBJ2-2; D is perhaps TRBD2 (6 bases). This CDR3 region has 14 residues. The CDR3 DNA reads TGTGCCAGCAGTTGGGAGGAAAACACCTGGGAGCTGTTTTTT. Translating gives CASSWEENTWELFF.

The rearrangement links TRBV19 to TRBJ2-3; 7 positions agree with TRBD1. V was pared by 3 bases and J by 10 bases, with 4 bases of the junction left unmatched. The CDR3 is 12 amino acids. Germline values: CDR1 LNHDA, CDR2 SQIVND (reference sequence). CDR3 in DNA: TGTGCCAGTAGTATCGTTCAGGGGGCGCAGTATTTT. Its translation is CASSIVQGAQYF.

This clonotype was detected only a few times. V is TRBV5-1 and J is TRBJ2-7; D is uncertain. Germline V gene data show CDR1 as SGHRS and CDR2 as YFSETQ. The CDR3 contains 14 residues. Trimming left V 2 bases short and J 2 bases short, with 11 bases between. CDR3 residues: CASSFVGMPYEQYF. The DNA of the CDR3 is TGCGCCAGCAGCTTTGTGGGGATGCCCTACGAGCAGTACTTC.

This clonotype was seen more than once but under ten times. V usage is TRBV12-3 or TRBV12-4 and J usage is TRBJ1-6; unclear D gene. Trimming removed 8 bases at V and 5 bases at J, with 13 bases between. CDR3 length: 14 amino acids. CDR3 protein: CASLKGSHNSPLHF. CDR3 bases: TGTGCCAGCTTGAAAGGCAGTCATAATTCACCCCTCCACTTT.

This clonotype was counted between two and nine times. V and J are TRBV28 and TRBJ1-5, with D tentatively TRBD1 (5 bases). The CDR3 extends over 15 amino acids. Trimming took 6 bases from V and 5 from J, leaving 17 bases between them. The germline V gene encodes CDR1 MDHEN and CDR2 SYDVKM. For the CDR3, the DNA is TGTGCCAGCAGGATGTGGGGATCAGGGTATCAGCCCCAGCATTTT. Its translation is CASRMWGSGYQPQHF.

This clonotype was counted many times. The chain is built from TRBV3-1 and TRBJ2-1; 7 bases fit TRBD2. CDR3 length equals 13 residues. V trimming: 1 base; J trimming: 7 bases; junction bases outside the gene matches: 1. In germline, CDR1 is LGHDT, CDR2 YNNKEL (reference sequence). CDR3 amino acids: CASSQASGNEQFF. DNA of the CDR3: TGTGCCAGCAGCCAAGCTAGCGGAAATGAGCAGTTCTTC.

This clonotype was recorded at least ten times. The chain employs TRBV5-1 and TRBJ1-4; 9 bases agree with TRBD1. Germline V gene sequence: CDR1 SGHRS, CDR2 YFSETQ. With V trimmed by 2 bases and J by 7 bases, 6 bases remained unmatched. The CDR3 has 15 amino acids. The CDR3 region has the DNA TGCGCCAGCAGCTTCACAGGGGGCATTGGTGAAAAACTGTTTTTT. This translates into CASSFTGGIGEKLFF.

This clonotype was recorded a few times. V gene TRBV7-2 combines with J gene TRBJ2-3; D is unclear. The CDR3 runs 13 residues. V lost 0 bases, J lost 4 bases, and 5 bases lay in between. Germline CDR1 reads SGHTA; CDR2 reads FQGNSA. CDR3 sequence: CASSLAPPDTQYF. The CDR3 coding sequence is TGTGCCAGCAGCTTAGCGCCCCCAGATACGCAGTATTTT.

This clonotype occurred many times. This chain links TRBV7-2 with TRBJ2-7; 9 nucleotides match TRBD2. Germline V gene lookup returns CDR1 SGHTA and CDR2 FQGNSA. V lost 0 bases, J lost 2 bases, and 2 bases stayed unmatched. This CDR3 has 15 amino acids. The DNA for the CDR3 is TGTGCCAGCAGCTTAGCTAGCGGGGGACCCTACGAGCAGTACGTC. Translation: CASSLASGGPYEQYV.